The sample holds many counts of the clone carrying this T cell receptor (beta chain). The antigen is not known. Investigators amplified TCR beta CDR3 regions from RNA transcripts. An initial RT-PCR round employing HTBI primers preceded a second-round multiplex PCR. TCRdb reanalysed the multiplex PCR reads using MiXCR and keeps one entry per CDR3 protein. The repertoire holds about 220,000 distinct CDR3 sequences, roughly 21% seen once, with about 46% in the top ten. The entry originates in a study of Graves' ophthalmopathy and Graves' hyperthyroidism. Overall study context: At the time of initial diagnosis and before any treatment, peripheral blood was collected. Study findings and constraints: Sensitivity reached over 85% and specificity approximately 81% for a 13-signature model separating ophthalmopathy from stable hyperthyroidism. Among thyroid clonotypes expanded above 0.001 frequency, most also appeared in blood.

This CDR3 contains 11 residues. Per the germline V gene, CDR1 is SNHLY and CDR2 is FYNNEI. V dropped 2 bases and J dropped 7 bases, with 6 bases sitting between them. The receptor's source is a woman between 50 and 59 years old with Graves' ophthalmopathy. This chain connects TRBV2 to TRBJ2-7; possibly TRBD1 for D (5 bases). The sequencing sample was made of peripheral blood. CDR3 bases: TGTGCCAGCAGTGAAAGGGGAGAGCAGTACTTC. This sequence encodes CASSERGEQYF.